The 8 T cell receptor beta chains below all came from one sample that was sequenced in a study of cytomegalovirus exposure and HLA in healthy donors. The method was immunoSEQ multiplex PCR; TCRdb's version includes in-frame clones alone and lacks a portion of them. Here the sample spans about 120,000 clones, about 91% being singletons. Sequencing used PBMCs. The source is a man in his late teens or twenties in good health and CMV-seronegative.

In the case of this clone: Mismatch with germline at one junction end may stem from a read error. The rearrangement uses TRBV6-5 and TRBJ1-1, with 8 bases fitting TRBD1. This CDR3 is built from 14 residues. The germline gives CDR1 MNHEY, CDR2 SVGAGI. CDR3 DNA: TGTGCCAGCACCGCAGGGGGCGCGTTGACTGAAACTTTCTTT. Protein product: CASTAGGALTETFF.

V and J are TRBV5-4 and TRBJ2-7, with TRBD2 matching over 12 bases. This CDR3 comprises 16 residues. V lost 4 bases, J lost 5 bases, and 10 bases stayed unmatched. Germline CDR1 and CDR2: SGHNT and YYREEE (reference sequence). The CDR3 reads CASSPSRTSGDNEQYF. CDR3 nucleotide sequence: TGTGCCAGCAGCCCTTCTCGGACTAGCGGGGACAACGAGCAGTACTTC.

J is TRBJ2-2 and V is TRBV7-2, with D maybe TRBD2 (5 bases). V lost 2 bases to trimming and J lost 6 bases, with 13 bases between them. The CDR3 is 15 residues long. Germline V lookup: CDR1 SGHTA, CDR2 FQGNSA. This chain's CDR3 is CASSLTRHFSGELFF. The CDR3 DNA follows: TGTGCCAGCAGCTTAACTAGACATTTCTCCGGGGAGCTGTTTTTT. The whole variable domain, filled in from reference TRBV7-2 and TRBJ2-2, reads GAGVSQSPSNKVTEKGKDVELRCDPISGHTALYWYRQSLGQGLEFLIYFQGNSAPDKSGLPSDRFSAERTGGSVSTLTIQRTQQEDSAVYLCASSLTRHFSGELFFGEGSRLTVL.

V is TRBV10-3 and J is TRBJ1-2; D is perhaps TRBD1 (6 bases). The germline V gene has CDR1 ENHRY and CDR2 SYGVKD. V was cut by 3 bases and J by 4 bases, with 15 bases left in between. CDR3 length equals 15 residues. CDR3 sequence (DNA): TGTGCCATCAGTGACCTGACCAGCAGGGGCTATGGCTACACCTTC. Amino acid sequence: CAISDLTSRGYGYTF.

CDR3 protein: CASSFGQDPGGNQPQHF. Written as DNA, the CDR3 is TGTGCCAGCAGCTTCGGACAGGACCCGGGCGGCAATCAGCCCCAGCATTTT. The chain employs TRBV9 and TRBJ1-5; 7 bases agree with TRBD1. With 4 bases clipped from V and 2 bases from J, the junction kept 12 bases outside the gene matches. Looked up from germline, CDR1 is SGDLS and CDR2 is YYNGEE. This CDR3 comprises 17 residues.

This clone has a handful of counts. In DNA, the CDR3 is TGTGCCAGCAGCTTAGCGTTCGCGGTCCGGGGCTACACCTTC. Protein sequence: CASSLAFAVRGYTF. V and J are TRBV7-2 and TRBJ1-2; D is unclear. The germline V and J ends were trimmed by 0 bases and 8 bases, with 13 bases remaining between them. The CDR3 loop spans 14 amino acids. Per germline, CDR1 SGHTA and CDR2 FQGNSA. Full variable domain (outside the CDR3, taken from reference TRBV7-2 and TRBJ1-2): GAGVSQSPSNKVTEKGKDVELRCDPISGHTALYWYRQSLGQGLEFLIYFQGNSAPDKSGLPSDRFSAERTGGSVSTLTIQRTQQEDSAVYLCASSLAFAVRGYTFGSGTRLTVV.

This clone was counted once. This chain uses TRBV7-2 with TRBJ1-5; 7 bases are shared with TRBD1. The CDR3 is 15 residues long. In germline, CDR1 is SGHTA, CDR2 FQGNSA. Trimming took 0 bases from V and 12 from J; bases not matched to a gene: 11. The CDR3 sequence: CASSLARTGVPGQHF. The CDR3 DNA is TGTGCCAGCAGCTTAGCGAGGACAGGCGTCCCAGGCCAGCATTTT.

The CDR3 loop reads CASSLGQGGLEQYF. The CDR3 bases are TGTGCCAGCAGCCTTGGACAGGGTGGTCTCGAGCAGTACTTC. The chain couples TRBV11-2 to TRBJ2-7, with 8 bases fitting TRBD1. Germline trimming cut 5 bases from V and 6 bases from J; bases unmatched to any gene: 9. There are 14 residues in the CDR3. The germline V gene has CDR1 SGHAT and CDR2 FQNNGV.